Presented here are 32 T cell receptor beta chains from one specimen sequenced in a study. In TCRdb, the 5' RACE reads were re-called with MiXCR into one record per CDR3 protein. The sample has some 57,000 distinct CDR3 sequences, under 20% seen once. Sequencing was done on a sample of naive CD4+ T cells sorted from blood. Subset defined: naive CD4+ T cells, CD4+CD45RA+CD25-. All receptors come from a female donor with breast cancer.

This chain links TRBV29-1 with TRBJ2-7; D is ambiguous. Between the trimmed V and J ends, which lost 6 bases and 0 bases, there was a span of 12 bases. Germline assignment: CDR1 SQVTM and CDR2 ANQGSEA. This CDR3 has 13 amino acids. The CDR3 sequence is CSVLDRYSYEQYF. The CDR3 DNA is TGCAGCGTCCTTGACCGATACTCCTACGAGCAGTACTTC.

This clonotype occurred a few times. The V and J genes are TRBV7-2 and TRBJ1-2; 9 bases agree with TRBD1. V dropped 2 bases and J dropped 2; count of bases not matched to a gene: 3. This CDR3 has 15 residues. Germline V CDR1 and CDR2: SGHTA, FQGNSA. CDR3 sequence reads: CASSLNRGQNYGYTF. The CDR3 DNA reads as TGTGCCAGCAGCTTAAACAGGGGGCAAAACTATGGCTACACCTTC.

At least ten counts were recorded for this clonotype. The chain is built from TRBV20-1 and TRBJ2-3; 9 bases agree with TRBD1. Trimming at V came to 5 bases and at J to 0 bases, leaving 9 bases not matched to a gene. The CDR3 runs 16 residues. CDR1 DFQATT and CDR2 SNEGSKA come from the germline V gene (reference sequence). CDR3 loop: CSAFASDRGSTDTQYF. The CDR3 nucleotides read TGCAGTGCTTTTGCCTCGGACAGGGGTAGCACAGATACGCAGTATTTT.

This clonotype was seen ten or more times. The CDR3 is CASSPQGSTDTQYF. The CDR3 bases are TGTGCCAGCAGCCCGCAGGGTAGCACAGATACGCAGTATTTT. This rearrangement joins TRBV5-6 to TRBJ2-3, with D possibly being TRBD1 (5 bases). Deletions cut 4 bases from V and 0 bases from J, with 9 bases between. The CDR3 covers 14 residues. Germline V gives CDR1 SGHDT, CDR2 YYEEEE.

With respect to this clonotype: One end of the junction is discordant with germline, which a read error may explain. This sequence joins TRBV9 and TRBJ2-7, with TRBD2 identical over 8 bases. This CDR3 has 15 residues. From germline, CDR1 is SGDLS and CDR2 YYNGEE. Here the CDR3 reads CAGSVGAGGLYEQYF. The CDR3 coding sequence is TGTGCCGGCAGCGTAGGGGCGGGAGGACTTTACGAGCAGTACTTC.

This chain links TRBV20-1 with TRBJ2-2; 12 bases map to TRBD2. The CDR3 consists of 17 residues. J was trimmed by 2 bases and V by 6 bases; bases with no gene match: 10. CDR1 is DFQATT, CDR2 SNEGSKA, per germline (reference sequence). CDR3: CSAMERTSGTNTGELFF. Written as DNA, the CDR3 is TGCAGTGCCATGGAAAGGACTAGCGGGACTAACACCGGGGAGCTGTTTTTT.

The genes are TRBV7-3 and TRBJ1-1; D perhaps matches TRBD1 (6 bases). Germline V gives CDR1 SGHTA, CDR2 FQGTGA. This CDR3 is built from 15 residues. Trimming pared 1 base from V and 1 base from J, leaving 10 bases between. As DNA, the CDR3 is TGTGCCAGCAGCTTAAGACAGGAGGCGAACACTGAAGCTTTCTTT. Translated: CASSLRQEANTEAFF.

The J gene is TRBJ1-1, the V gene TRBV20-1, with 8 bases matching TRBD1. Germline-derived CDR1 and CDR2 are DFQATT and SNEGSKA (reference sequence). The ends lost 0 bases at V and 6 bases at J; junction bases unmatched: 6. The CDR3 extends over 14 amino acids. The CDR3 region is CSARDRTGPSEAFF. CDR3 bases: TGCAGTGCTAGAGACCGGACAGGGCCGTCTGAAGCTTTCTTT.

This clonotype was counted many times. The chain is built from TRBV5-1 and TRBJ2-5; 7 nucleotides agree with TRBD2. The V gene's germline CDR1 is SGHRS and CDR2 YFSETQ. The CDR3 runs 13 residues. Unmatched junction bases numbered 2, after V lost 5 bases and J lost 1 base. The CDR3 sequence: CASSGEGQETQYF. As DNA, the CDR3 is TGCGCCAGCAGTGGGGAGGGCCAAGAGACCCAGTACTTC.

The rearrangement uses TRBV12-3 or TRBV12-4 and TRBJ2-6; D gene uncertain. Trimming took off 3 bases at V and 2 bases at J, with 2 bases between the two ends. The CDR3 loop spans 13 amino acids. The CDR3 here is CASSFPGANVLTF. CDR3 in DNA: TGTGCCAGCAGTTTTCCTGGGGCCAACGTCCTGACTTTC.

The V gene is TRBV5-1, the J gene TRBJ2-5; D may be TRBD1 (6 bases). V was cut by 5 bases and J by 2 bases, with 19 bases left in between. This CDR3 is 16 amino acids long. Per germline, CDR1 SGHRS and CDR2 YFSETQ. The CDR3 loop is CASSHGTRGRQETQYF. CDR3 DNA sequence: TGCGCCAGCAGTCATGGGACACGCGGTCGACAAGAGACCCAGTACTTC.

The genes are TRBV11-2 and TRBJ2-7; D is tentatively TRBD1 or TRBD2 (6 bases each). Trimming took 5 bases from V and 6 from J, leaving 17 bases between them. CDR1 is SGHAT, CDR2 FQNNGV, per germline. The CDR3 runs 14 residues. CDR3 nucleotides: TGTGCCAGCAGCCAGAACAGGGACTCCGGCGAGCAGTACTTC. Its translation is CASSQNRDSGEQYF.

The chain uses TRBV5-1 and TRBJ2-2; tentative D call: TRBD1 (5 bases). Trimming pared 4 bases from V and 4 bases from J, leaving 11 bases between. Germline lookup yields CDR1 SGHRS and CDR2 YFSETQ. CDR3 length equals 14 residues. The CDR3 region is CASSQDISTGELFF. The DNA of the CDR3 is TGCGCCAGCAGCCAGGACATCTCCACCGGGGAGCTGTTTTTT.

This clonotype came up a few times. In DNA, the CDR3 is TGTGCCAGCAGCTTTTACGAGCAGTACTTC. This gives the protein CASSFYEQYF. The genes are TRBV7-2 and TRBJ2-7; D is ambiguous. Germline V gene sequence: CDR1 SGHTA, CDR2 FQGNSA. The CDR3 totals 10 residues. The ends were cut back, 3 bases at V and 4 bases at J, with 1 base in the middle. Full variable domain (rest looked up from reference TRBV7-2 and TRBJ2-7): GAGVSQSPSNKVTEKGKDVELRCDPISGHTALYWYRQSLGQGLEFLIYFQGNSAPDKSGLPSDRFSAERTGGSVSTLTIQRTQQEDSAVYLCASSFYEQYFGPGTRLTVT.

The gene calls are TRBV6-6 and TRBJ1-3, with 7 bases matching TRBD1. The CDR3 sequence is 16 residues long. Germline V gives CDR1 MNHNY, CDR2 SVGAGI (reference sequence). V was pared by 8 bases and J by 0 bases, with 10 bases of the junction left unmatched. The CDR3 nucleotides read TGTGCCAGCCGAAGACGACAGGGAGACTCTGGAAACACCATATATTTT. Translation gives CASRRRQGDSGNTIYF.

J is TRBJ2-6 and V is TRBV5-1; TRBD1 might be the D (5 bases). V lost 0 bases, J lost 1 base, and 11 bases lay in between. The CDR3 covers 17 residues. Per germline, CDR1 SGHRS and CDR2 YFSETQ. CDR3 protein: CASSLAQGRSGANVLTF. DNA of the CDR3: TGCGCCAGCAGCTTGGCCCAGGGTAGATCTGGGGCCAACGTCCTGACTTTC.

In this sample, this clonotype turned up a few times. This chain connects TRBV4-3 to TRBJ2-1; no definite D call. Germline values: CDR1 LGHNA, CDR2 YSLEER. The CDR3 is 13 residues long. V gave up 0 bases and J gave up 6 bases, with 6 bases separating them. CDR3 loop: CASSQERANEQFF. CDR3 in DNA: TGCGCCAGCAGCCAAGAGCGAGCCAATGAGCAGTTCTTC.

This clonotype was found a few times. The rearrangement uses TRBV6-1 and TRBJ2-5; D remains ambiguous. The V end lost 4 bases, the J end lost 0 bases, and 6 bases lay between the germline ends. Germline V gives CDR1 MNHNS, CDR2 SASEGT. This CDR3 is 13 amino acids long. The CDR3 bases are TGTGCCAGCAGTGGTGGGTACCAAGAGACCCAGTACTTC. Amino acids: CASSGGYQETQYF.

This clonotype is labeled as medium-sized. The chain couples TRBV9 to TRBJ2-1; D unresolved. Trimming cost V 0 bases and J 4 bases, with 8 bases left between them. CDR1 SGDLS and CDR2 YYNGEE come from the germline V gene. The CDR3 covers 14 residues. The CDR3 DNA follows: TGTGCCAGCAGCGTAGGACTTGAGTACAATGAGCAGTTCTTC. It is translated as CASSVGLEYNEQFF.

This clonotype occurred once. Germline and junction disagree at one end, which may indicate a read error. The CDR3 spells CASSSRGQGRREKLSF. The CDR3 DNA follows: TGTGCCAGCAGCTCCCGGGGACAGGGTCGGCGGGAAAAACTGTCTTTT. V is TRBV7-9 and J is TRBJ1-4; 9 bases fit TRBD1. The germline V gene has CDR1 SEHNR and CDR2 FQNEAQ (reference sequence). The CDR3 extends over 16 amino acids.

This clonotype was observed a few times. The chain carries TRBV5-1 and TRBJ1-1, with TRBD1 as a possible D gene (5 bases). The CDR3 spans 14 residues. Germline CDR1 SGHRS, CDR2 YFSETQ. Trimming stripped 0 bases from V and 1 base from J, with 7 bases between. CDR3 region: CASSLETANTEAFF. The DNA of the CDR3 is TGCGCCAGCAGCTTGGAGACAGCGAACACTGAAGCTTTCTTT.

In the case of this clonotype: Germline and junction disagree at one end, which may indicate a read error. The chain carries TRBV20-1 and TRBJ1-1; no definite D call. This CDR3 is built from 15 residues. CDR1 and CDR2 from the germline V gene are DFQATT and SNEGSKA (reference sequence). This CDR3 reads CSANREAPMNTEACF. The CDR3 bases are TGCAGTGCTAATAGAGAGGCCCCTATGAACACTGAAGCTTGCTTT.

The genes are TRBV7-9 and TRBJ2-7; D might be TRBD2 (6 bases). CDR3 length equals 13 residues. V lost 8 bases and J lost 2, with 13 bases in between. From germline, CDR1 is SEHNR and CDR2 FQNEAQ (reference sequence). CDR3 nucleotide sequence: TGTGCCAGCCGTAAAGGGGAGGCCTACGAGCAGTACTTC. Translating it yields CASRKGEAYEQYF.

This clonotype was recorded a few times. The chain combines TRBV24-1 with TRBJ2-1; D is unclear. This CDR3 is built from 13 residues. V was clipped by 4 bases and J by 5 bases, with 8 bases between them. CDR1 and CDR2 (germline): KGHDR, SFDVKD. DNA of the CDR3: TGTGCCACCAGTGAACGACGGGACAATGAGCAGTTCTTC. Translating gives CATSERRDNEQFF.

As concerns this clonotype: A much more abundant neighbour one base away suggests this may be a read error. CDR3 coding DNA: TGTGCCAGCAGCTTGAGAAAGGCCAGGGGCTATGGCCACACCTTC. Its protein is CASSLRKARGYGHTF. V is TRBV5-6 and J is TRBJ1-2, with D possibly TRBD1 on 6 matching bases. The CDR3 totals 15 residues. The V gene's germline CDR1 is SGHDT and CDR2 YYEEEE.

This clonotype was counted between two and nine times. The gene calls are TRBV5-1 and TRBJ1-1; 7 bases line up with TRBD1. The CDR3 length is 16 residues. V was clipped by 4 bases and J by 0 bases; unmatched bases: 9. Germline assignment: CDR1 SGHRS and CDR2 YFSETQ. As DNA, the CDR3 is TGCGCCAGCAGCCAGGGGGAGGGTGGAATGAACACTGAAGCTTTCTTT. Protein: CASSQGEGGMNTEAFF.

The CDR3 DNA follows: TGTGCCAGCACCCCCGGGTTCACTGAAGCTTTCTTT. This codes for CASTPGFTEAFF. This rearrangement joins TRBV12-3 or TRBV12-4 to TRBJ1-1; D unresolved. Deletions cut 7 bases from V and 4 bases from J, with 10 bases between. The length of the CDR3 is 12 residues.

This clonotype was seen ten or more times. The CDR3 protein is CASSLVAGIAKGYTF. CDR3 DNA: TGTGCCAGCAGCTTAGTGGCGGGGATAGCTAAAGGCTACACCTTC. The chain has TRBV7-2 and TRBJ1-2, with D uncertain. This CDR3 has 15 amino acids. CDR1 and CDR2 (germline): SGHTA, FQGNSA. The V gene lost 1 base and the J gene lost 8 bases, with 17 bases spanning the gap.

This clonotype was found a few times. The chain couples TRBV5-1 to TRBJ2-3; 7 bases fit TRBD2. The ends lost 0 bases at V and 0 bases at J; junction bases unmatched: 10. This CDR3 comprises 18 residues. CDR1 and CDR2 (germline): SGHRS, YFSETQ. CDR3 nucleotide sequence: TGCGCCAGCAGCTTGGGAAGGGCTAGCGGACCTAGCACAGATACGCAGTATTTT. It specifies CASSLGRASGPSTDTQYF.

This chain uses TRBV11-3 with TRBJ2-3; D is tentatively TRBD1 or TRBD2 (5 bases each). In germline, CDR1 is SGHNT, CDR2 YENEEA. Trimming took off 4 bases at V and 2 bases at J, with 13 bases between the two ends. This CDR3 spans 15 amino acids. The CDR3 DNA reads TGTGCCAGCAGCTGGGGGTTTATCCTCACAGATACGCAGTATTTT. Protein product: CASSWGFILTDTQYF. The full variable domain, completed using reference TRBV11-3 and TRBJ2-3, is EAGVVQSPRYKIIEKKQPVAFWCNPISGHNTLYWYLQNLGQGPELLIRYENEEAVDDSQLPKDRFSAERLKGVDSTLKIQPAELGDSAVYLCASSWGFILTDTQYFGPGTRLTVL.

The chain employs TRBV4-1 and TRBJ2-1; the match to TRBD2 covers 9 bases. V shed 4 bases, J shed 7 bases, and the junction held 8 bases outside the gene matches. Germline values: CDR1 MGHRA, CDR2 YSYEKL. The CDR3 spans 15 residues. CDR3 bases: TGCGCCAGCAGCCCTCTAGCGGGGCCCACAAATGAGCAGTTCTTC. Translation gives CASSPLAGPTNEQFF.

This clonotype was detected ten times or more. The chain recombines TRBV5-6 with TRBJ2-7, with D uncertain. Germline V gene lookup returns CDR1 SGHDT and CDR2 YYEEEE. The germline V and J ends were trimmed by 4 bases and 5 bases, with 13 bases remaining between them. The CDR3 runs to 13 residues. CDR3 protein: CASSPAGLNEQYF. The CDR3 nucleotides read TGTGCCAGCAGCCCGGCCGGCCTCAACGAGCAGTACTTC.